This is a list of T cell receptor beta chains from one sample in a study of blood T cell repertoires in COVID-19. Method: immunoSEQ multiplex PCR; TCRdb's copy keeps in-frame clones and lacks some. The profile shows more than 100,000 clones, about 87% of them singletons. The source material was peripheral blood. The receptors shown here come from a human donor in a cohort sampled during active or convalescent COVID-19. Both conserved end residues are part of each CDR3. The D gene is left open where the match is weak. Only some rows state a clone size, as once, few, many or a class for expanded clones.

>-|TRBV5-1|15|TRBJ1-6|-
CASSLEGLMNSPLHF
TGCGCCAGCAGCTTGGAGGGACTTATGAATTCACCCCTCCACTTT
>few|TRBV19|14|TRBJ1-6|-
CASSIDRVNSPLHF
TGTGCCAGTAGTATAGACAGGGTTAATTCACCCCTCCACTTT
>-|TRBV7-3|16|TRBJ2-3|TRBD2
CASSSLAGGGKDTQYF
TGTGCCAGCAGCTCCCTAGCGGGGGGTGGGAAAGATACGCAGTATTTT
>-|TRBV7-3|15|TRBJ1-4|TRBD1
CASSPTGTANEKLFF
TGTGCCAGCAGCCCGACAGGGACGGCTAATGAAAAACTGTTTTTT
>-|TRBV7-2|18|TRBJ1-5|-
CASSRRSYSLGGNQPQHF
TGTGCCAGCAGCCGTAGAAGCTACTCCCTCGGGGGCAATCAGCCCCAGCATTTT
>-|TRBV24-1|14|TRBJ1-2|-
CATSPGRRGYGYTF
TGTGCCACCAGTCCGGGACGGAGGGGCTATGGCTACACCTTC
>-|TRBV5-6|15|TRBJ1-3|TRBD1
CASSFGTGSGNTIYF
TGTGCCAGCAGCTTCGGGACAGGGTCTGGAAACACCATATATTTT
>-|TRBV7-9|15|TRBJ1-2|TRBD1
CASSLGQGPNYGYTF
TGTGCCAGCAGCTTAGGACAGGGCCCTAACTATGGCTACACCTTC
>-|TRBV5-6|17|TRBJ2-7|TRBD2
CASSLGTGTSGSYEQYF
TGTGCCAGCAGCTTGGGAACCGGGACTAGCGGCTCCTACGAGCAGTACTTC
>few|TRBV19|17|TRBJ1-3|TRBD1
CASQNTGGFYSGNTIYF
TGTGCCAGTCAAAACACAGGGGGCTTTTACTCTGGAAACACCATATATTTT
>-|TRBV5-1|15|TRBJ2-5|TRBD1
CASSSDRGPQETQYF
TGCGCCAGCAGCTCAGACAGGGGACCTCAAGAGACCCAGTACTTC
>-|TRBV5-6|13|TRBJ1-1|TRBD1
CASSFTGEGRAFF
TGTGCCAGCAGCTTCACAGGGGAAGGACGAGCTTTCTTT
>-|TRBV27|16|TRBJ1-5|-
CASSLIGEWGNQPQHF
TGTGCCAGCAGCCTGATTGGGGAGTGGGGCAATCAGCCCCAGCATTTT
>-|TRBV3-1/TRBV3-2|18|TRBJ1-6|TRBD1
CASSQLTGGSAYNSPLHF
TGTGCCAGCAGCCAACTGACAGGGGGCAGTGCCTATAATTCACCCCTCCACTTT
>-|TRBV4-1|14|TRBJ1-2|-
CASSQLGADYGYTF
TGCGCCAGCAGCCAACTGGGGGCGGACTATGGCTACACCTTC
>-|TRBV18|15|TRBJ1-4|TRBD1
CASSNGQALNEKLFF
TGTGCCAGCTCAAACGGACAGGCCCTTAATGAAAAACTGTTTTTT
>-|TRBV28|17|TRBJ1-3|TRBD1
CASSLQAGTGAGNTIYF
TGTGCCAGCAGTTTGCAGGCCGGGACAGGGGCTGGAAACACCATATATTTT
>once|TRBV6-5|13|TRBJ2-1|-
CASSYSRYNEQFF
TGTGCCAGCAGTTACTCGCGATACAATGAGCAGTTCTTC
>once|TRBV7-6|16|TRBJ2-3|TRBD2
CASSFTSGGATDTQYF
TGTGCCAGCAGCTTCACTAGCGGGGGGGCGACAGATACGCAGTATTTT
>-|TRBV28|16|TRBJ2-7|TRBD2
CASRRTSGGPLTEQYF
TGTGCCAGCAGGCGGACTAGCGGGGGGCCTCTTACCGAGCAGTACTTC
>-|TRBV2|14|TRBJ1-6|-
CASSVTGSGSPLHF
TGTGCCAGCAGCGTAACAGGGTCGGGATCACCCCTCCACTTT
>once|TRBV3-1/TRBV3-2|13|TRBJ2-4|-
CASSFRTSGVQYF
TGTGCCAGCAGCTTCAGGACTTCTGGGGTTCAGTACTTC
>-|TRBV6-5|13|TRBJ1-1|TRBD1
CASNRQGRTEAFF
TGTGCCAGCAACAGACAGGGGCGGACTGAAGCTTTCTTT
>once|TRBV5-1|15|TRBJ1-3|TRBD1
CASGRGTGVGNTIYF
TGCGCCAGCGGACGGGGGACAGGGGTTGGAAACACCATATATTTT
>-|TRBV19|15|TRBJ1-4|-
CASSRQGTTNEKLFF
TGTGCCAGTAGTAGGCAGGGAACAACTAATGAAAAACTGTTTTTT
>-|TRBV27|18|TRBJ1-5|TRBD1
CASSLSLPGQKTNQPQHF
TGTGCCAGCAGTTTATCGCTTCCGGGACAGAAAACCAATCAGCCCCAGCATTTT
>-|TRBV28|16|TRBJ1-1|-
CASSRPVGGEGTEAFF
TGTGCCAGTTCGCGACCCGTGGGGGGAGAAGGCACTGAAGCTTTCTTT
>-|TRBV5-1|15|TRBJ1-1|TRBD1
CASSRGDRENTEAFF
TGCGCCAGCAGCAGGGGGGACAGGGAAAACACTGAAGCTTTCTTT
>-|TRBV5-1|18|TRBJ2-3|TRBD2
CASSSRSSGAQSTDTQYF
TGCGCCAGCAGCTCCCGGAGTAGCGGGGCACAATCCACAGATACGCAGTATTTT
>-|TRBV9|15|TRBJ2-1|-
CASSPFGGTYNEQFF
TGTGCCAGCAGCCCGTTCGGAGGAACCTACAATGAGCAGTTCTTC
>-|TRBV4-1|18|TRBJ1-2|-
CASSQGQTAYTANYGYTF
TGCGCCAGCAGCCAAGGACAGACTGCATATACCGCTAACTATGGCTACACCTTC
>-|TRBV4-2|17|TRBJ2-3|-
CASSQGGRNPDTDTQYF
TGTGCCAGCAGCCAAGGAGGGCGGAACCCCGACACAGATACGCAGTATTTT
>-|TRBV4-2|16|TRBJ2-1|TRBD1
CASSPLDRATYNEQFF
TGTGCCAGCAGCCCTCTGGACAGGGCCACCTACAATGAGCAGTTCTTC
>-|TRBV4-2|15|TRBJ2-5|-
CASSRRGPGGETQYF
TGTGCCAGCAGCCGCCGGGGTCCTGGCGGGGAGACCCAGTACTTC
>-|TRBV5-1|15|TRBJ2-3|TRBD2
CASSLFLAAPDTQYF
TGCGCCAGCAGCTTGTTCCTAGCGGCCCCAGATACGCAGTATTTT
>-|TRBV11-2|14|TRBJ2-7|TRBD2
CASSFPSGVDEQYF
TGTGCCAGCAGCTTTCCTAGCGGGGTGGACGAGCAGTACTTC
>-|TRBV7-7|13|TRBJ2-1|TRBD1
CAIGQGPLNEQFF
TGTGCGATCGGACAGGGGCCCTTGAATGAGCAGTTCTTC
>-|TRBV5-1|14|TRBJ1-6|-
CASSPGFGDSPLHF
TGCGCCAGCAGCCCAGGTTTCGGGGATTCACCCCTCCACTTT
>-|TRBV5-1|14|TRBJ2-3|-
CASSLTSGTDTQYF
TGCGCCAGCAGCTTGACCAGTGGCACAGATACGCAGTATTTT
>once|TRBV7-9|14|TRBJ1-2|TRBD1
CASSSGTGVNGYTF
TGTGCCAGCAGCTCCGGGACAGGAGTGAATGGCTACACCTTC
>-|TRBV6-5|14|TRBJ1-6|TRBD1
CASSTTGMKSPLHF
TGTGCCAGCAGCACGACAGGGATGAAGTCACCCCTCCACTTT
>-|TRBV12-3/TRBV12-4|12|TRBJ1-2|-
CASSFPHSGYTF
TGTGCCAGCAGTTTTCCGCACAGTGGCTACACCTTC
>-|TRBV6-5|14|TRBJ1-2|-
CASRASRFNYGYTF
TGTGCCAGCAGGGCCTCAAGATTCAACTATGGCTACACCTTC
>-|TRBV10-3|15|TRBJ2-7|TRBD2
CAISELAGGLGEQYF
TGTGCCATCAGTGAGTTGGCGGGGGGACTGGGGGAGCAGTACTTC
>few|TRBV6-5|14|TRBJ1-2|-
CASRQGTTNYGYTF
TGTGCCAGCAGGCAGGGCACTACTAACTATGGCTACACCTTC
>-|TRBV6-2/TRBV6-3|14|TRBJ1-1|TRBD1
CASSSDRVNTEAFF
TGTGCCAGCAGCTCCGACAGGGTGAACACTGAAGCTTTCTTT
>-|TRBV7-2|15|TRBJ2-5|TRBD1
CASSSKTGVRETQYF
TGTGCCAGCAGCTCCAAGACAGGGGTAAGAGAGACCCAGTACTTC
>few|TRBV18|14|TRBJ2-7|TRBD1
CASSLNRGFYEQYF
TGTGCCAGCTCGCTCAACAGGGGATTCTACGAGCAGTACTTC
>-|TRBV5-1|15|TRBJ1-6|-
CASSAIRERNSPLHF
TGCGCCAGCAGCGCGATCCGGGAGAGAAATTCACCCCTCCACTTT